These 32 T cell receptor beta chains came from one sample sequenced in a study of chemoradiotherapy in HPV16-positive cancers. Produced via immunoSEQ multiplex PCR; TCRdb's table is partial and in-frame only. Among some 5,100 clones listed, about 85% were seen once. The sequencing here drew on tumor tissue, taken from a patient who underwent chemoradiotherapy. All receptors derive from a human donor with HPV-associated anogenital cancer.

This clone is a singleton in its sample. The chain employs TRBV9 and TRBJ2-5; D unresolved. This CDR3 has 13 residues. Trimming removed 0 bases from V and 6 bases from J, with 9 bases in between. From germline, CDR1 is SGDLS and CDR2 YYNGEE. This CDR3 is CASSVDTAQTQYF. The CDR3 nucleotides are TGTGCCAGCAGCGTAGACACTGCGCAGACCCAGTACTTC.

This chain joins TRBV19 and TRBJ1-5; D is unclear. The CDR3 length is 15 residues. The germline gives CDR1 LNHDA, CDR2 SQIVND (reference sequence). V lost 5 bases, J lost 2 bases, and 13 bases lay in between. This CDR3 is CASSFQTDGNQPQHF. In DNA form, the CDR3 reads TGTGCCAGTAGTTTCCAGACTGACGGCAATCAGCCCCAGCATTTT.

This clone has only one observation. The chain has TRBV27 and TRBJ2-7; the D gene is possibly TRBD1 (6 bases). This CDR3 comprises 13 residues. V dropped 1 base and J dropped 6 bases, with 10 bases sitting between them. The germline gives CDR1 MNHEY, CDR2 SMNVEV (reference sequence). CDR3 loop: CASSLLGATEQYF. The CDR3 coding sequence is TGTGCCAGCAGTTTATTGGGGGCGACCGAGCAGTACTTC.

This clone was observed a few times. The chain is built from TRBV20-1 and TRBJ2-1; D ambiguous. Trimming removed 1 base from V and 6 bases from J, with 4 bases in between. This CDR3 has 11 residues. CDR1 DFQATT and CDR2 SNEGSKA come from the germline V gene (reference sequence). In nucleotides, the CDR3 is TGCAGTGCTAGAGGTTTCAATGAGCAGTTCTTC. Residues: CSARGFNEQFF.

This clone was seen a single time. This chain connects TRBV5-1 to TRBJ1-5; D is undetermined. The CDR3 consists of 15 residues. Per germline, CDR1 SGHRS and CDR2 YFSETQ. Deletions cut 4 bases from V and 6 bases from J, with 17 bases between. Here the CDR3 reads CASSPDGLTGQPQHF. Here the CDR3 DNA reads TGCGCCAGCAGCCCTGACGGACTCACCGGTCAGCCCCAGCATTTT.

The chain is built from TRBV27 and TRBJ1-2, with no clear D. The V and J ends lost 6 bases and 0 bases respectively, with 14 bases between them. The CDR3 totals 15 residues. The germline CDR1 and CDR2 sequences are MNHEY and SMNVEV (reference sequence). In DNA form, the CDR3 reads TGTGCCAGCAGGGCTTTGGGGTTGACTAACTATGGCTACACCTTC. Protein sequence: CASRALGLTNYGYTF.

The genes are TRBV30 and TRBJ2-7; D might be TRBD1 (5 bases). Germline CDR1 and CDR2: GTSNPN and SVGIG (reference sequence). V was clipped by 1 base and J by 7 bases, with 11 bases between them. The CDR3 is made up of 12 amino acids. The CDR3 sequence is CAWSEGFYEQYF. In DNA form, the CDR3 reads TGTGCCTGGAGTGAGGGGTTTTATGAGCAGTACTTC.

The chain uses TRBV7-6 and TRBJ2-7; D perhaps matches TRBD2 (6 bases). The length of the CDR3 is 14 residues. V was clipped by 1 base and J by 2 bases, with 9 bases between them. Germline CDR1 and CDR2: SGHVS and FNYEAQ. The CDR3 sequence: CASSLVAGPYEQYF. As DNA, the CDR3 is TGTGCCAGCAGCTTAGTCGCGGGACCCTACGAGCAGTACTTC.

As DNA, the CDR3 is TGTGCCAGCAGTTTGGTCGGGACCGGGGAGCTGTTTTTT. Amino acids: CASSLVGTGELFF. The chain employs TRBV28 and TRBJ2-2; D is uncertain. The CDR3 contains 13 residues. CDR1 and CDR2 (germline): MDHEN, SYDVKM. Trimming pared 3 bases from V and 5 bases from J, leaving 7 bases between.

The rearrangement uses TRBV6-1 and TRBJ2-7, with D hard to call. The CDR3 runs to 13 residues. Germline values: CDR1 MNHNS, CDR2 SASEGT. The V and J ends lost 7 bases and 8 bases respectively, with 18 bases between them. In nucleotides, the CDR3 is TGTGCCAGCAAGGAAGGATCTACGACGAAGCAGTACTTC. Translated: CASKEGSTTKQYF.

The rearrangement links TRBV5-1 to TRBJ2-7, with 9 nucleotides matching TRBD2. The CDR3 has 16 amino acids. Germline V gene lookup returns CDR1 SGHRS and CDR2 YFSETQ. V shed 4 bases and J 5 bases; nucleotides not matched to a gene: 13. Here the CDR3 reads CASSPLPSGANNEQYF. CDR3 DNA: TGCGCCAGCAGCCCACTTCCTAGCGGGGCGAACAACGAGCAGTACTTC.

This chain uses TRBV6-1 with TRBJ2-5, with 9 bases identical to TRBD2. Germline assignment: CDR1 MNHNS and CDR2 SASEGT. There are 15 residues in the CDR3. Trimming cost V 8 bases and J 5 bases; bases outside gene matches: 12. The DNA of the CDR3 is TGTGCCAGCCCTGGAAGAGCGGGGGGACGGGAGACCCAGTACTTC. Translation gives CASPGRAGGRETQYF.

V usage is TRBV2 and J usage is TRBJ2-7, with D possibly being TRBD1 or TRBD2 (5 bases each). The CDR3 is 13 residues long. Germline V gene lookup returns CDR1 SNHLY and CDR2 FYNNEI. The ends were cut back, 3 bases at V and 6 bases at J, with 12 bases in the middle. The chain's CDR3 is CASSESPGREQYF. CDR3 nucleotide sequence: TGTGCCAGCAGTGAGTCTCCGGGGCGCGAGCAGTACTTC.

The chain joins TRBV5-1 to TRBJ1-3, with TRBD1 as a possible D gene (6 bases). V shed 1 base and J shed 4 bases, with 12 bases lying between them. The CDR3 is 15 amino acids. The V gene's germline CDR1 is SGHRS and CDR2 YFSETQ. DNA for the CDR3: TGCGCCAGCAGCTTGATGCAGGGGAGAGGAAACACCATATATTTT. Translated, it gives CASSLMQGRGNTIYF.

V usage is TRBV28 and J usage is TRBJ1-3; no clear D gene. This CDR3 comprises 19 residues. The V end lost 3 bases, the J end lost 0 bases, and 21 bases lay between the germline ends. Germline V gene lookup returns CDR1 MDHEN and CDR2 SYDVKM. CDR3 DNA sequence: TGTGCCAGCAGTTTTACGGTAGGGCCCGGCCTACACTCTGGAAACACCATATATTTT. Protein: CASSFTVGPGLHSGNTIYF. The whole variable domain, filled in from reference TRBV28 and TRBJ1-3, reads DVKVTQSSRYLVKRTGEKVFLECVQDMDHENMFWYRQDPGLGLRLIYFSYDVKMKEKGDIPEGYSVSREKKERFSLILESASTNQTSMYLCASSFTVGPGLHSGNTIYFGEGSWLTVV.

This clone was counted a few times. V usage is TRBV30 and J usage is TRBJ2-5, with D possibly TRBD1 on 6 matching bases. The CDR3 is 12 amino acids. Per the germline V gene, CDR1 is GTSNPN and CDR2 is SVGIG (reference sequence). Trimming took 5 bases from V and 6 from J, leaving 13 bases between them. The chain's CDR3 is CAWARGTQTQYF. CDR3 DNA: TGTGCCTGGGCCAGGGGAACACAGACCCAGTACTTC.

The rearrangement links TRBV4-3 to TRBJ2-3; 12 bases align to TRBD2. Trimming cost V 8 bases and J 4 bases; bases outside gene matches: 7. This CDR3 comprises 15 residues. Germline assignment: CDR1 LGHNA and CDR2 YSLEER. The CDR3: CASPRTSGAPDTQYF. CDR3 sequence (DNA): TGCGCCAGCCCTAGGACTAGCGGGGCCCCAGATACGCAGTATTTT.

This chain links TRBV7-2 with TRBJ1-1, with 9 bases lining up with TRBD1. The germline gives CDR1 SGHTA, CDR2 FQGNSA. Unmatched junction bases numbered 14, after V lost 0 bases and J lost 0 bases. The CDR3 extends over 20 amino acids. This CDR3 is CASSLALGTGILRMNTEAFF. The CDR3 nucleotides read TGTGCCAGCAGCTTAGCGCTCGGGACAGGGATTCTCCGTATGAACACTGAAGCTTTCTTT.

This chain links TRBV5-6 with TRBJ1-3, with 7 bases aligning to TRBD1. This CDR3 region has 15 residues. Trimming took 3 bases from V and 9 from J; bases not matched to a gene: 12. Per germline, CDR1 SGHDT and CDR2 YYEEEE. CDR3 sequence (DNA): TGTGCCAGCAGCTATCCGGGACAGTCTATTGGCACCATATATTTT. Amino acid sequence: CASSYPGQSIGTIYF.

The genes are TRBV27 and TRBJ1-1; no firm D call. Germline CDR1 MNHEY, CDR2 SMNVEV (reference sequence). The V end was cut by 2 bases, the J end by 5 bases, with 9 bases between. The CDR3 covers 13 residues. CDR3 amino acids: CASSLRGRTEAFF. CDR3 DNA: TGTGCCAGCAGTTTACGGGGTAGGACTGAAGCTTTCTTT.

This chain connects TRBV6-5 to TRBJ1-5, with 8 nucleotides matching TRBD1. The CDR3 is 13 residues long. With V trimmed by 6 bases and J by 5 bases, 3 bases remained unmatched. Germline V CDR1 and CDR2: MNHEY, SVGAGI. DNA for the CDR3: TGTGCCAGCAGGGGACAGGCAGATCAGCCCCAGCATTTT. It translates to CASRGQADQPQHF.

The gene calls are TRBV27 and TRBJ2-5; no clear D. The germline CDR1 and CDR2 sequences are MNHEY and SMNVEV (reference sequence). CDR3 length: 14 residues. The V and J ends lost 0 bases and 5 bases respectively, with 10 bases between them. Here the CDR3 DNA reads TGTGCCAGCAGTTTATCTTGGGTTGGGGAGACCCAGTACTTC. Residues: CASSLSWVGETQYF.

V is TRBV27 and J is TRBJ2-5, with unresolved D. V lost 6 bases, J lost 5 bases, and 10 bases lay in between. This CDR3 is 12 amino acids long. Germline loops: CDR1 MNHEY, CDR2 SMNVEV (reference sequence). The CDR3 coding sequence is TGTGCCAGCAGCATTATCGGGGAGACCCAGTACTTC. It codes for CASSIIGETQYF.

DNA of the CDR3: TGTGCCAGCAGTGCCCGGTTTGGTAGCGGGGGGGCCGGCACAGATACGCAGTATTTT. As protein: CASSARFGSGGAGTDTQYF. The chain employs TRBV6-1 and TRBJ2-3; TRBD2 matches at 11 bases. Germline CDR1 MNHNS, CDR2 SASEGT. J gave up 1 base and V 4 bases, and 13 bases lay outside the gene matches. The CDR3 has 19 residues.

The chain combines TRBV9 with TRBJ2-7; 10 bases fit TRBD2. This CDR3 region has 15 residues. Germline trimming cut 2 bases from V and 4 bases from J; bases unmatched to any gene: 6. CDR1 and CDR2 (germline): SGDLS, YYNGEE. The CDR3 loop reads CASSVGLAETYEQYF. CDR3 DNA: TGTGCCAGCAGCGTTGGACTAGCGGAAACATACGAGCAGTACTTC. The full variable domain, in which reference TRBV9 and TRBJ2-7 provide the parts outside the CDR3, is DSGVTQTPKHLITATGQRVTLRCSPRSGDLSVYWYQQSLDQGLQFLIQYYNGEERAKGNILERFSAQQFPDLHSELNLSSLELGDSALYFCASSVGLAETYEQYFGPGTRLTVT.

The chain combines TRBV18 with TRBJ2-3; D call uncertain. The V end lost 3 bases, the J end lost 6 bases, and 4 bases lay between the germline ends. Germline CDR1 is KGHSH and CDR2 is LQKENI. This CDR3 region has 11 residues. The CDR3 region is CASSPKDTQYF. In nucleotides, the CDR3 is TGTGCCAGCTCACCTAAGGATACGCAGTATTTT.

The chain employs TRBV30 and TRBJ2-3; the D is unclear. Trimming removed 0 bases from V and 2 bases from J, with 9 bases in between. The CDR3 runs 14 residues. Germline V gives CDR1 GTSNPN, CDR2 SVGIG (reference sequence). The DNA for the CDR3 is TGTGCCTGGAGTGTATCAGTTTTCACAGATACGCAGTATTTT. Its protein product is CAWSVSVFTDTQYF.

The CDR3 DNA reads as TGCGCCAGCAGCCCCGCGGGGAGCGGCGGCTACACCTTC. It yields the protein CASSPAGSGGYTF. The V call is TRBV5-1, the J call TRBJ1-2; D remains ambiguous. The CDR3 is 13 amino acids. Germline values: CDR1 SGHRS, CDR2 YFSETQ. The V end lost 4 bases, the J end lost 8 bases, and 15 bases lay between the germline ends.

With respect to this clone: This same CDR3 is encoded by further DNA sequences in the sample. The chain couples TRBV29-1 to TRBJ2-7, with a weak D call TRBD1 (5 bases). The germline CDR1 and CDR2 sequences are SQVTM and ANQGSEA. Trimming took 3 bases from V and 1 from J, leaving 13 bases between them. The CDR3 consists of 14 residues. CDR3 loop: CSVDLGQGSYEQYF. The DNA for the CDR3 is TGCAGCGTTGACCTGGGCCAGGGTTCCTACGAGCAGTACTTC.

This rearrangement joins TRBV19 to TRBJ2-1; TRBD2 matches at 7 bases. Trimming at V came to 5 bases and at J to 6 bases, leaving 10 bases not matched to a gene. The CDR3 runs to 15 residues. The germline gives CDR1 LNHDA, CDR2 SQIVND (reference sequence). The CDR3 loop reads CASSPRSWTSNEQFF. The CDR3 DNA is TGTGCCAGTAGTCCCCGATCGTGGACTAGCAATGAGCAGTTCTTC.

V gene TRBV29-1 combines with J gene TRBJ2-2, with TRBD1 identical over 8 bases. The ends lost 7 bases at V and 6 bases at J; junction bases unmatched: 4. The CDR3 is 12 amino acids. Germline assignment: CDR1 SQVTM and CDR2 ANQGSEA. The CDR3 reads CSGGQGPGELFF. The CDR3 DNA is TGCAGCGGTGGACAGGGACCCGGGGAGCTGTTTTTT.

This clone occurred a few times. This chain links TRBV7-6 with TRBJ2-7, with 7 bases matching TRBD2. CDR1 SGHVS and CDR2 FNYEAQ come from the germline V gene. CDR3 size: 15 residues. V shed 1 base, J shed 2 bases, and the junction held 5 bases outside the gene matches. The CDR3: CASSLETAGPYEQYF. CDR3 nucleotides: TGTGCCAGCAGCTTAGAAACAGCGGGGCCCTACGAGCAGTACTTC.